The clone carrying this T cell receptor beta chain was seen only a few times. Its antigen is unknown. Germline V gene data show CDR1 as SGHDT and CDR2 as YYEEEE. There are 13 residues in the CDR3. V shed 7 bases and J shed 5 bases, with 15 bases lying between them. A CD45RO/CCR7/CD25/CD127/CD95/CD27 panel sorted naive, central memory, regulatory and stem cell-like memory CD4+ cells. TCRB transcripts that were expressed got sequenced, as all of the isolated RNA had been reverse transcribed. Profiling relied on immunoSEQ multiplex PCR, and the TCRdb table lists in-frame clones only, not all of them. Among approximately 270,000 clones listed, roughly 13% were seen once. These data come from a study of beta chain features in type 1 diabetes. Findings and caveats of the study: VDJ junctions from patients with type 1 diabetes contained fewer insertions and more deletions. Type 1 diabetes patients showed a moderate but significant shortening of TCRB CDR3s in all four CD4+ subsets.

The TCR was taken from a man aged 30-40 years with type 1 diabetes. The sample consisted of naive CD4+ T cells from blood. The chain has TRBV5-6 and TRBJ2-5; D remains unclear. The CDR3 nucleotides are TGTGCCAGCGCCCTCGGAACCGGGGAGACCCAGTACTTC. As protein: CASALGTGETQYF.